This TCR beta chain was identified in a study of blood T cell repertoires in COVID-19. Study-level background: Spain, Italy and the United States supplied samples that represented acute and convalescent COVID-19.

In the authors' methods: Estimates of nucleated cell counts were drawn from the amplification of reference gene primers. Generated by immunoSEQ multiplex PCR, the TCRdb table keeps only in-frame clones and is missing some. V, J and clone size derive from that table, while D and trimming were established from the DNA sequence. The sample records 11,000 to 15,000 clones, around 89% being singletons. Trimming cost V 3 bases and J 4 bases, with 12 bases left between them. The V gene's germline CDR1 is ENHRY and CDR2 SYGVKD. This CDR3 is built from 14 residues. The TCR originated in a human donor in a cohort sampled during active COVID-19. The genes are TRBV10-3 and TRBJ1-2, with no clear D. The specimen sequenced was peripheral blood. In DNA, the CDR3 is TGTGCCATCAGTGACTTAGCGGGTAGCTATGGCTACACCTTC. Translation: CAISDLAGSYGYTF.